The TCR beta chain under discussion was sequenced for a study of shared clonotypes between healthy human individuals. Findings and caveats of the study: Incompleteness in sorted-subset sequencing, despite large depth, was shown by rarefaction.

With V trimmed by 6 bases and J by 2 bases, 7 bases remained unmatched. Germline assignment: CDR1 ENHRY and CDR2 SYGVKD. The CDR3 is 15 amino acids. In regard to this clone: Its antigen is unidentified.

Deep was the level at which the assay was run. Method: immunoSEQ multiplex PCR; TCRdb's copy keeps in-frame clones and lacks some. The repertoire consists of approximately 2.1 million clones, with 80% to 95% occurring once and the leading ten covering about 0.37%. The TCR originated in a man aged 18 to 29 in good health. Some clones in this sample may be carry-over from other donors' samples. The genes are TRBV10-3 and TRBJ2-7; 10 nucleotides match TRBD2. Specimen: naive CD4+ T cells from PBMCs. Subset defined: CD45RA+ positively selected. The CDR3 DNA reads as TGTGCCATCAGGGAAGGGACTAGCGAGACCTACGAGCAGTACTTC. This gives the protein CAIREGTSETYEQYF.